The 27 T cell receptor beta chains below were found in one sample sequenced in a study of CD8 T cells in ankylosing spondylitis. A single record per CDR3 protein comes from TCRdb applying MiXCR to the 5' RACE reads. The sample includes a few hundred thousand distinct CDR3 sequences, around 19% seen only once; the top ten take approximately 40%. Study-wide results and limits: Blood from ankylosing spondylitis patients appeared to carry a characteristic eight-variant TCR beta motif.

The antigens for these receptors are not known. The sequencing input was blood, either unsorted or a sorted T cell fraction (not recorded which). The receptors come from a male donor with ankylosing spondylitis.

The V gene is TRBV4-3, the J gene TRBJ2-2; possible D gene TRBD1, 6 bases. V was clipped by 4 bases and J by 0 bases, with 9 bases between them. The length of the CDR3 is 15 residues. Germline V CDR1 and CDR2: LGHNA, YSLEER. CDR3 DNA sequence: TGCGCCAGCAGCCGTGACAGGACGAACACCGGGGAGCTGTTTTTT. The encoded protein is CASSRDRTNTGELFF.

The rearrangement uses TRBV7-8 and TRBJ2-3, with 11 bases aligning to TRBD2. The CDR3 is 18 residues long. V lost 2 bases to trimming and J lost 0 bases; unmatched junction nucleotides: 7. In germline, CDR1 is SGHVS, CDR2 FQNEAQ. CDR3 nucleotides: TGTGCCAGCAGCTTACCCTCGACTAGCGGGGAAAGCACAGATACGCAGTATTTT. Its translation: CASSLPSTSGESTDTQYF. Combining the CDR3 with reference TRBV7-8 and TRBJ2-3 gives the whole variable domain GAGVSQSPRYKVAKRGQDVALRCDPISGHVSLFWYQQALGQGPEFLTYFQNEAQLDKSGLPSDRFFAERPEGSVSTLKIQRTQQEDSAVYLCASSLPSTSGESTDTQYFGPGTRLTVL.

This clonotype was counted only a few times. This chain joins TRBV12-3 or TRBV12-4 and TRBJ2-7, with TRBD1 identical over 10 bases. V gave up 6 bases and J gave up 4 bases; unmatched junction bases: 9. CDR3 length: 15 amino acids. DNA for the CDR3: TGTGCCAGCAGCCAAGACAGGGGGCTATATTACGAGCAGTACTTC. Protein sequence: CASSQDRGLYYEQYF.

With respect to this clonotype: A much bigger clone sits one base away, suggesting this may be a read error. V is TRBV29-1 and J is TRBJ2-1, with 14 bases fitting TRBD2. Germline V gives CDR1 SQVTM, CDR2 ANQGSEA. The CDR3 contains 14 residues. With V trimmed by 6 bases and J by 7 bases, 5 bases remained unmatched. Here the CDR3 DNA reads TGCAGCGTCCCGGGACTAGCGGGGGAAAATGAGCAGTTCTTC. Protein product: CSVPGLAGENEQFF.

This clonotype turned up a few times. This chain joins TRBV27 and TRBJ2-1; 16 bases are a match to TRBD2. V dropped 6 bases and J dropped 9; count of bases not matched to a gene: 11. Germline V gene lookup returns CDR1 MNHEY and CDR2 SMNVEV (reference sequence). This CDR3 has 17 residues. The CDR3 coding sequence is TGTGCCAGCAGCCCATCTCCCGGGACTAGCGGGAGGGTTGAGCAGTTCTTC. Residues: CASSPSPGTSGRVEQFF.

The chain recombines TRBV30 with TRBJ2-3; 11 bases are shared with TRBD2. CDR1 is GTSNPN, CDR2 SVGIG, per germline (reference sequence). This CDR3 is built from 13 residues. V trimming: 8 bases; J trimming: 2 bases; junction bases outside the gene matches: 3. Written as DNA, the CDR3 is TGTGCCGGGACTAGCGGATACACAGATACGCAGTATTTT. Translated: CAGTSGYTDTQYF. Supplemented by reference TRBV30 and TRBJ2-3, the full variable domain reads SQTIHQWPATLVQPVGSPLSLECTVEGTSNPNLYWYRQAAGRGLQLLFYSVGIGQISSEVPQNLSASRPQDRQFILSSKKLLLSDSGFYLCAGTSGYTDTQYFGPGTRLTVL.

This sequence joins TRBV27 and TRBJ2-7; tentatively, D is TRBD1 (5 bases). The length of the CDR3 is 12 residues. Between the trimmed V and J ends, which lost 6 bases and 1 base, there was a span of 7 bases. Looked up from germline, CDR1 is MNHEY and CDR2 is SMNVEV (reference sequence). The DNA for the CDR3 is TGTGCCAGCAGAGACAGATCCTACGAGCAGTACTTC. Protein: CASRDRSYEQYF.

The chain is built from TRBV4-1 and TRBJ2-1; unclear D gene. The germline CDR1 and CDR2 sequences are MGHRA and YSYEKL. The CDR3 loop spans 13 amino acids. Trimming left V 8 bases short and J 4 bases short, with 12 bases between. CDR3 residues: CASSPSQYNEQFF. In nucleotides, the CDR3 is TGCGCCAGCTCCCCATCCCAGTACAATGAGCAGTTCTTC.

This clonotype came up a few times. DNA of the CDR3: TGCGCCAGCAGCCGACCAGACAGGGCCAGCGATGAGCAGTTCTTC. Amino acids: CASSRPDRASDEQFF. The chain is built from TRBV4-1 and TRBJ2-1; 7 bases line up with TRBD1. The V segment lost 4 bases and the J segment 8 bases; nucleotides outside the gene matches: 11. The CDR3 extends over 15 amino acids. The V gene's germline CDR1 is MGHRA and CDR2 YSYEKL.

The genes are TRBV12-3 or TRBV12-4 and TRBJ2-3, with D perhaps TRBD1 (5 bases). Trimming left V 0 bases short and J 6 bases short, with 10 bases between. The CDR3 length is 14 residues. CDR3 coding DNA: TGTGCCAGCAGTTTAGCCCCAGGGTATGATACGCAGTATTTT. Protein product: CASSLAPGYDTQYF.

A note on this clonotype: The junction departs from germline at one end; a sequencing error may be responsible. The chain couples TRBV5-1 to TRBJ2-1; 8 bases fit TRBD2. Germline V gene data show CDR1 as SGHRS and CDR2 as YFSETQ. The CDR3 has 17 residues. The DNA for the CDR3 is TGCGCCAACAGCTTGGGTTTTACGGGAGGGCCTGGCAATGAGCAGTTCTTC. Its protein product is CANSLGFTGGPGNEQFF.

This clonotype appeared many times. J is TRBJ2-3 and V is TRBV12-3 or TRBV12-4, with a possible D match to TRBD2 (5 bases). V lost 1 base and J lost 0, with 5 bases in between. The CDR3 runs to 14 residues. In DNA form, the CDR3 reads TGTGCCAGCAGTTTAGGCGGGAGCACAGATACGCAGTATTTT. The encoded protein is CASSLGGSTDTQYF.

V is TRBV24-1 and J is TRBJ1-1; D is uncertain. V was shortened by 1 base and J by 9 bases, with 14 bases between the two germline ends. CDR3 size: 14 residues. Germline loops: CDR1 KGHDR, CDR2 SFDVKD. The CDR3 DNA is TGTGCCACCAGTGATTTACTACAGACGGAAAAAGCTTTCTTT. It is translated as CATSDLLQTEKAFF.

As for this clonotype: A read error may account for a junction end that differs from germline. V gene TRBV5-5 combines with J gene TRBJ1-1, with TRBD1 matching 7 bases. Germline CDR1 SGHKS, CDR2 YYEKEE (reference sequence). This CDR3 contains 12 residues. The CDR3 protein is CASTLTGSEAFF. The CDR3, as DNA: TGTGCCAGCACCTTGACAGGGTCTGAAGCTTTCTTT.

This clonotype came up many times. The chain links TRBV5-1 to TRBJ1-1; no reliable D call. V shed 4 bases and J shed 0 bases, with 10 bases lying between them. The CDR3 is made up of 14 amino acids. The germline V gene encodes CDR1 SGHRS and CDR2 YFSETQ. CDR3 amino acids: CASSAPGLNTEAFF. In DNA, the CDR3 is TGCGCCAGCAGCGCCCCGGGTCTGAACACTGAAGCTTTCTTT.

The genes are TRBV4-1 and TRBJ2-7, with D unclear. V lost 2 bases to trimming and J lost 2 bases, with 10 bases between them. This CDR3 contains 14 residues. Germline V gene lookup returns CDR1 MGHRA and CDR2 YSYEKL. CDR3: CASSQRTNPYEQYF. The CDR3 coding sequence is TGCGCCAGCAGCCAACGGACGAATCCCTACGAGCAGTACTTC.

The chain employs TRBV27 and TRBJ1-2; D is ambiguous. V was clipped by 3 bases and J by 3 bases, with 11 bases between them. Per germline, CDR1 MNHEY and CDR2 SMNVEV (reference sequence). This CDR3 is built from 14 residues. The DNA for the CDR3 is TGTGCCAGCAGTTTCTTTGGCGGTGACTATGGCTACACCTTC. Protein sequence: CASSFFGGDYGYTF.

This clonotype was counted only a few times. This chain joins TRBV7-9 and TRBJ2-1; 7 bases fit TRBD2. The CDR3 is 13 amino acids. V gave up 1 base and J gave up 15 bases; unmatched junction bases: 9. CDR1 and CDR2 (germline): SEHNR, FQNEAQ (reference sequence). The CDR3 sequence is CASSLGQGGSWFF. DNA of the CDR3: TGTGCCAGCAGCTTAGGTCAGGGCGGGAGTTGGTTCTTC.

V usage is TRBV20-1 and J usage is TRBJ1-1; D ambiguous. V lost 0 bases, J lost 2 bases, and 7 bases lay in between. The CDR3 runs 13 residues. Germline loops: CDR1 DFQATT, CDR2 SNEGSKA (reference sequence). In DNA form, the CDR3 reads TGCAGTGCTAGAGATGCCCATAACACTGAAGCTTTCTTT. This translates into CSARDAHNTEAFF.

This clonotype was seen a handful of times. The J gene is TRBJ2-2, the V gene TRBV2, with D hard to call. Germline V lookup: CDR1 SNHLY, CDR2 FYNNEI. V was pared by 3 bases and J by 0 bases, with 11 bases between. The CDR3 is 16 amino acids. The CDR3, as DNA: TGTGCCAGCAGTGACCCCGGCGGAACGAACACCGGGGAGCTGTTTTTT. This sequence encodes CASSDPGGTNTGELFF.

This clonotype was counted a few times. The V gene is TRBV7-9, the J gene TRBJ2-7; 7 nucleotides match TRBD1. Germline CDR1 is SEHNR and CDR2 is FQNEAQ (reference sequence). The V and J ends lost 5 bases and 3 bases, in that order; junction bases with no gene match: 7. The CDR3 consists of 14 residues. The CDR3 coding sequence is TGTGCCAGCAGCCAAGGGACAGAGGACTACGAGCAGTACTTC. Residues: CASSQGTEDYEQYF. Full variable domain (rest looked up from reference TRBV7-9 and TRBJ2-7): DTGVSQNPRHKITKRGQNVTFRCDPISEHNRLYWYRQTLGQGPEFLTYFQNEAQLEKSRLLSDRFSAERPKGSFSTLEIQRTEQGDSAMYLCASSQGTEDYEQYFGPGTRLTVT.

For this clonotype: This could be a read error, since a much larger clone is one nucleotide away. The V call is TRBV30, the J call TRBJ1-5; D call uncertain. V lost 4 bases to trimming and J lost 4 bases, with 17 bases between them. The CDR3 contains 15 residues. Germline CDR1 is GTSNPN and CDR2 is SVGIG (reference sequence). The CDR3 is CAWNASGDWNQPQHF. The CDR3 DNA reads TGTGCCTGGAACGCCAGCGGGGATTGGAATCAGCCCCAGCATTTT.

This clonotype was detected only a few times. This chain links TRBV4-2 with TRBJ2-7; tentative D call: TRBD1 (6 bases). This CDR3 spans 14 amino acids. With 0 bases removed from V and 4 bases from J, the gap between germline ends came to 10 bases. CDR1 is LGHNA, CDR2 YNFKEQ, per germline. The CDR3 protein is CASSQEVGAYEQYF. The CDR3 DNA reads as TGTGCCAGCAGCCAAGAGGTGGGGGCTTACGAGCAGTACTTC.

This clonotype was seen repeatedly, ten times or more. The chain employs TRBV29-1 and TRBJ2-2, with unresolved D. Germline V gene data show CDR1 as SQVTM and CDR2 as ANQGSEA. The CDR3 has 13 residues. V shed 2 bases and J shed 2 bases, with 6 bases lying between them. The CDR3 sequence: CSVELLNTGELFF. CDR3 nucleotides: TGCAGCGTTGAACTCCTCAACACCGGGGAGCTGTTTTTT.

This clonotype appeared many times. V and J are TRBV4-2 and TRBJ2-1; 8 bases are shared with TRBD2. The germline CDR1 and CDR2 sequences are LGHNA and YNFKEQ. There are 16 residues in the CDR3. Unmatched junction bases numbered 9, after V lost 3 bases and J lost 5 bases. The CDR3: CASSHTSGPNDNEQFF. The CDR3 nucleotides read TGTGCCAGCAGCCACACTAGCGGCCCGAACGACAATGAGCAGTTCTTC.

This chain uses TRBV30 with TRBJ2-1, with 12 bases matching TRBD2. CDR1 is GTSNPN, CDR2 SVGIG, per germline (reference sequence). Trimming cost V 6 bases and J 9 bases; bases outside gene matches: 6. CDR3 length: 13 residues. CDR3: CACNGLAGREQFF. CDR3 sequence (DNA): TGTGCCTGTAACGGACTAGCGGGGCGTGAGCAGTTCTTC.

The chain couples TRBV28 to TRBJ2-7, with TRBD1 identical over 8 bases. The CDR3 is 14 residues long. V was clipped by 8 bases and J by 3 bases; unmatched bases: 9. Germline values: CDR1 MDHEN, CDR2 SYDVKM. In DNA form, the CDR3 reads TGTGCCAGCGCCAAGACAGGGGAAAACTACGAGCAGTACTTC. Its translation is CASAKTGENYEQYF.